One sample yielded the 5 T cell receptor beta chains listed below, sequenced in a study of neurological immune-mediated disorders. TCRdb redid the calling of the 5' RACE reads with MiXCR, one entry per CDR3 protein. Here the sample spans tens of thousands of distinct CDR3 sequences, 3% to 3.5% being singletons. Sequencing used PBMCs. The receptors originated from a man aged 35 to 55 with multiple sclerosis.

This clonotype was observed a few times. The chain links TRBV9 to TRBJ2-1; D call uncertain. V lost 5 bases and J lost 8, with 8 bases in between. The CDR3 spans 11 residues. The germline V gene has CDR1 SGDLS and CDR2 YYNGEE. CDR3 sequence reads: CASRTRHEQFF. As DNA, the CDR3 is TGTGCCAGCAGAACGAGACATGAGCAGTTCTTC. The variable domain in full, completed from reference TRBV9 and TRBJ2-1, reads DSGVTQTPKHLITATGQRVTLRCSPRSGDLSVYWYQQSLDQGLQFLIQYYNGEERAKGNILERFSAQQFPDLHSELNLSSLELGDSALYFCASRTRHEQFFGPGTRLTVL.

The sample holds many counts of this clonotype. The V and J genes are TRBV20-1 and TRBJ2-7; 9 nucleotides line up with TRBD1. The CDR3 length is 15 residues. V gave up 4 bases and J gave up 4 bases; unmatched junction bases: 11. CDR1 is DFQATT, CDR2 SNEGSKA, per germline (reference sequence). DNA for the CDR3: TGCAGTGCTATCGGGAACGTACAGGGGGCTTACGAGCAGTACTTC. Translating it yields CSAIGNVQGAYEQYF.

This clonotype was counted at least ten times. The genes are TRBV6-5 and TRBJ2-5, with a tentative D call TRBD2 (5 bases). V was cut by 6 bases and J by 3 bases, with 11 bases left in between. Germline V gene sequence: CDR1 MNHEY, CDR2 SVGAGI. There are 13 residues in the CDR3. The CDR3 DNA follows: TGTGCCAGCAGGCCCCCCGGGGAAGAGACCCAGTACTTC. Translated: CASRPPGEETQYF.

This clonotype is deemed medium-sized. The chain is built from TRBV7-8 and TRBJ2-3; perhaps TRBD2 as D (7 bases). The CDR3 length is 16 residues. The ends were cut back, 0 bases at V and 0 bases at J, with 10 bases in the middle. In germline, CDR1 is SGHVS, CDR2 FQNEAQ. The CDR3 nucleotides are TGTGCCAGCAGCTTAGCCGCGGGGGCCAGCACAGATACGCAGTATTTT. Protein: CASSLAAGASTDTQYF.

This clonotype was seen at least ten times. This chain links TRBV6-1 with TRBJ2-7; D is unresolved. Germline CDR1 is MNHNS and CDR2 is SASEGT. V was pared by 8 bases and J by 4 bases, with 9 bases between. CDR3 length: 11 residues. The CDR3 reads CASRRTYEQYF. CDR3 nucleotide sequence: TGTGCCAGCCGTCGAACTTACGAGCAGTACTTC.